This T cell receptor (beta chain) was captured in a study of identical twins. A universal primer site was incorporated via template switching, and the cDNA contained unique molecular identifiers. TCRdb processed the 5' RACE reads anew with MiXCR; each CDR3 protein has one entry. The repertoire has about 690,000 distinct CDR3 sequences, 5.5% to 7.5% of them found once; the top ten carry approximately 1.6%. Everyone who donated was a healthy Caucasian. J was trimmed by 2 bases and V by 5 bases; bases with no gene match: 13. The CDR3 extends over 16 amino acids. CDR1 SQVTM and CDR2 ANQGSEA come from the germline V gene. General study findings and limits: Beta out-of-frame sequences displayed a weaker excess of sharing between twins. Abundant beta clonotypes from cord blood had fewer insertions, unlike memory repertoires, which showed none.

This clonotype was recorded many times. As yet, its antigen is unknown. This clonotype originated in a man younger than 35 in good health. The sequenced sample was naive T cells sorted from blood. The chain uses TRBV29-1 and TRBJ2-3, with TRBD1 matching over 7 bases. The CDR3 reads CSVSGQLVAFTDTQYF. The CDR3 nucleotides are TGCAGCGTTTCGGGACAGCTAGTGGCCTTCACAGATACGCAGTATTTT.